The rows below give T cell receptor beta chains drawn from one sample of a study of blood T cells in healthy people across ages. One entry per CDR3 protein, called by TCRdb with MiXCR from the 5' RACE reads. Of about 1.4 million distinct CDR3 sequences in the sample, approximately 63% are singletons; the top ten hold over 6.5%. Material: blood. Every receptor here comes from a man in his late teens or twenties in good health. CDR3s include the opening cysteine and the closing phenylalanine or tryptophan. D genes are given only for firm matches.

v_gene	d_gene	j_gene	CDR3aa
TRBV29-1	-	TRBJ1-2	CSVSTAKGYRGYTF
TRBV3-1	-	TRBJ1-5	CASSQETSNQPQHF
TRBV24-1	TRBD1	TRBJ2-3	CATTSVTGADTQYF
TRBV13	-	TRBJ1-6	CASRTYSYNSPLHF
TRBV6-1	-	TRBJ1-5	CASSETGMSQPQHF
TRBV29-1	-	TRBJ2-5	CSALVVGTPYF
TRBV11-2	-	-	CASSFLVEGEQYF
TRBV6-2/TRBV6-3	TRBD1	-	CASSQDRGHAEQYF
TRBV7-6	-	TRBJ2-7	CASSLGAGTSSYEQYF
TRBV10-3	-	TRBJ1-1	CAISEFRGLNTEAFF
TRBV2	-	TRBJ2-7	CASSPLGRGRQEQYF